These T cell receptor beta chains were read from a single sample in a study of T cell responses to AZD1222 COVID-19 vaccine. The method was immunoSEQ multiplex PCR; TCRdb's version includes in-frame clones alone and lacks a portion of them. Altogether around 100,000 clones are present, 88% being singletons, with the ten largest covering about 6%. Sequenced here: peripheral blood, sampled 28 days after the second AZD1222 dose. The source is an adult who received the AZD1222 COVID-19 vaccine. Both conserved end residues are part of each CDR3. A D gene is named only where the DNA matches it firmly. Only part of the rows carry a size: once, few, many, or a class if the clone is expanded.

cdr3_length,v_call,d_call,clone_size,j_call,cdr3_aa,cdr3_nt
15,TRBV18,NA,NA,TRBJ1-4,CASSPNQATNEKLFF,TGTGCCAGCTCACCGAACCAGGCAACTAATGAAAAACTGTTTTTT
16,TRBV6-2/TRBV6-3,NA,NA,TRBJ1-5,CASSYSGEYSNQPQHF,TGTGCCAGCAGTTACTCGGGGGAATATAGCAATCAGCCCCAGCATTTT
12,TRBV10-1,NA,NA,TRBJ2-2,CASPSYTGELFF,TGCGCCAGCCCATCTTACACCGGGGAGCTGTTTTTT
15,TRBV5-1,NA,NA,TRBJ1-1,CASSSQGITEAEAFF,TGCGCCAGCAGCTCCCAGGGAATAACTGAAGCTGAAGCTTTCTTT
15,TRBV27,NA,NA,TRBJ2-7,CASSLYRGRSGEQYF,TGTGCCAGCAGTTTATATCGGGGGCGATCAGGGGAGCAGTACTTC
14,TRBV5-5,NA,NA,TRBJ1-1,CASSFSWSNTEAFF,TGTGCCAGCAGCTTTAGTTGGTCGAACACTGAAGCTTTCTTT
14,TRBV18,TRBD1,NA,TRBJ1-4,CASSPPGQKEKLFF,TGTGCCAGCTCACCACCGGGACAGAAAGAAAAACTGTTTTTT
16,TRBV5-6,NA,NA,TRBJ2-1,CASSSGGGGPYNEQFF,TGTGCCAGCAGCTCCGGAGGGGGGGGCCCTTACAATGAGCAGTTCTTC
13,TRBV7-2,NA,NA,TRBJ2-2,CASRGQVTGELFF,TGTGCCAGCAGAGGACAAGTCACCGGGGAGCTGTTTTTT
17,TRBV13,NA,NA,TRBJ2-3,CASGAGPPASATDTQYF,TGTGCCAGCGGAGCCGGGCCCCCCGCGAGTGCCACAGATACGCAGTATTTT
16,TRBV10-3,NA,few,TRBJ1-3,CAISEPLSGSGNTIYF,TGTGCCATCAGTGAGCCCTTATCGGGCTCTGGAAACACCATATATTTT
14,TRBV7-9,NA,NA,TRBJ2-5,CASSPDGLGKTQYF,TGTGCCAGCAGTCCAGATGGGTTAGGAAAGACCCAGTACTTC
16,TRBV5-6,NA,NA,TRBJ1-3,CASSLRTGPAGNTIYF,TGTGCCAGCAGCTTGAGGACCGGGCCGGCTGGAAACACCATATATTTT
15,TRBV4-3,NA,NA,TRBJ1-5,CASSQDWSGRQPQHF,TGCGCCAGCAGCCAAGATTGGTCAGGGAGGCAGCCCCAGCATTTT
14,TRBV18,NA,NA,TRBJ1-1,CASSLTGLNTEAFF,TGTGCCAGCTCACTCACAGGGCTGAACACTGAAGCTTTCTTT
16,TRBV4-2,TRBD1,once,TRBJ1-2,CASRPGQGASGEGYTF,TGTGCCAGCAGGCCCGGACAGGGGGCATCAGGAGAGGGCTACACCTTC
18,TRBV7-9,NA,NA,TRBJ1-1,CASRIGASARALNTEAFF,TGTGCCAGCAGAATAGGGGCGTCAGCACGAGCTCTGAACACTGAAGCTTTCTTT
15,TRBV9,NA,NA,TRBJ2-1,CASSPTGDTYNEQFF,TGTGCCAGCAGCCCCACGGGGGATACCTACAATGAGCAGTTCTTC
16,TRBV9,TRBD2,NA,TRBJ2-1,CASSVGLAGAWGEQFF,TGTGCCAGCAGCGTAGGGCTAGCGGGGGCCTGGGGGGAGCAGTTCTTC
17,TRBV5-1,NA,NA,TRBJ1-1,CASSLEAPRVMNTEAFF,TGCGCCAGCAGCTTGGAGGCGCCTAGGGTAATGAACACTGAAGCTTTCTTT
11,TRBV12-5,NA,NA,TRBJ1-5,CASASNQPQHF,TGTGCTAGTGCCTCGAATCAGCCCCAGCATTTT
16,TRBV24-1,NA,NA,TRBJ2-3,CATSDLDGFTTDTQYF,TGTGCCACCAGTGATTTGGACGGGTTCACCACAGATACGCAATATTTT
15,TRBV7-2,TRBD1,NA,TRBJ1-5,CASSPTGISNQPQHF,TGTGCCAGCAGCCCGACAGGGATCAGCAATCAGCCCCAGCATTTT
14,TRBV27,NA,NA,TRBJ1-6,CASRSGSYNSPLHF,TGTGCCAGCAGGTCTGGCTCCTATAATTCACCCCTCCACTTT
14,TRBV15,TRBD1,NA,TRBJ1-6,CATSWDSINSPLHF,TGTGCCACCAGCTGGGACAGTATTAATTCACCCCTCCACTTT
17,TRBV7-3,NA,NA,TRBJ2-1,CASSFLRAVFSYNEQFF,TGTGCCAGCAGCTTCCTAAGAGCAGTGTTCTCCTACAATGAGCAGTTCTTC
14,TRBV6-5,NA,NA,TRBJ1-3,CASRGGEPGNTIYF,TGTGCCAGCAGGGGGGGGGAGCCTGGAAACACCATATATTTT
15,TRBV7-3,TRBD1,NA,TRBJ1-2,CASSLNGQGAGGYTF,TGTGCCAGCAGCTTAAACGGACAGGGGGCTGGGGGCTACACCTTC
14,TRBV19,TRBD1,NA,TRBJ1-4,CASSMRTGVEKLFF,TGTGCCAGTAGTATGAGGACAGGGGTAGAAAAACTGTTTTTT
15,TRBV7-2,NA,once,TRBJ1-6,CASSLGALGNSPLHF,TGTGCCAGCAGCCTAGGTGCACTGGGCAATTCACCCCTCCACTTT
14,TRBV23-1,NA,NA,TRBJ2-3,CASSPTLGTDTQYF,TGCGCCAGCAGTCCGACTCTAGGGACAGATACGCAGTATTTT
15,TRBV7-6,NA,NA,TRBJ2-7,CASSLRGGLPFEQYF,TGTGCCAGCAGCTTAAGGGGAGGACTCCCCTTTGAGCAGTACTTC
16,TRBV5-1,NA,NA,TRBJ1-1,CASSLAVDHLNTEAFF,TGCGCCAGCAGCTTGGCGGTGGACCACTTGAACACTGAAGCTTTCTTT
13,TRBV10-1,TRBD1,NA,TRBJ1-5,CASSRDRGQPQHF,TGCGCCAGCAGTAGGGACAGGGGTCAGCCCCAGCATTTT
14,TRBV6-5,TRBD1,NA,TRBJ2-1,CASRYRGSNNEQFF,TGTGCCAGCAGGTACAGGGGCAGTAACAATGAGCAGTTCTTC
15,TRBV4-3,TRBD1,NA,TRBJ1-2,CASSQVQGARYGYTF,TGCGCCAGCAGCCAAGTCCAGGGGGCTCGCTATGGCTACACCTTC
14,TRBV3-1/TRBV3-2,NA,NA,TRBJ2-5,CASSHSGIEGTQYF,TGTGCCAGCAGCCATTCGGGTATCGAGGGGACCCAGTACTTC
17,TRBV3-1/TRBV3-2,TRBD2,NA,TRBJ2-7,CASSQGIAGGYAYEQYF,TGTGCCAGCAGCCAAGGGATAGCGGGGGGGTACGCGTACGAGCAGTACTTC
19,TRBV7-2,NA,NA,TRBJ2-6,CASSLGMAGLLSGANVLTF,TGTGCCAGCAGCTTAGGTATGGCAGGGTTACTCTCTGGGGCCAACGTCCTGACTTTC
14,TRBV6-5,NA,NA,TRBJ2-7,CASSYVGQFYEQYF,TGTGCCAGCAGTTACGTTGGGCAGTTCTACGAGCAGTACTTC
13,TRBV7-2,NA,once,TRBJ1-5,CASSLNRYQPQHF,TGTGCCAGCAGCTTAAACCGGTATCAGCCCCAGCATTTT
14,TRBV28,TRBD2,NA,TRBJ2-3,CASSSGGPHTPQYF,TGTGCCAGCAGTAGCGGGGGGCCACACACCCCGCAGTATTTT
15,TRBV19,NA,NA,TRBJ2-5,CASSIDLSVRETQYF,TGTGCCAGTAGTATAGATCTATCGGTTCGAGAGACCCAGTACTTC
15,TRBV7-3,NA,NA,TRBJ1-2,CASSLTGGSNYGYTF,TGTGCCAGCAGCTTAACCGGCGGGAGTAACTATGGCTACACCTTC
16,TRBV27,TRBD1,NA,TRBJ1-1,CASSSPTTGVVTEAFF,TGTGCCAGCAGTTCCCCCACGACAGGGGTGGTCACTGAAGCTTTCTTT
13,TRBV7-2,NA,NA,TRBJ1-3,CASSLVGGNTIYF,TGTGCCAGCAGCTTAGTAGGGGGAAACACCATATATTTT
14,TRBV3-1/TRBV3-2,NA,NA,TRBJ1-2,CASSQDLGAYGYTF,TGTGCCAGCAGCCAAGATCTGGGGGCCTATGGCTACACCTTC
12,TRBV10-3,NA,NA,TRBJ1-3,CAIGEGTNTIYF,TGTGCCATCGGGGAGGGAACAAACACCATATATTTT
13,TRBV5-6,TRBD1,NA,TRBJ1-2,CASSLDGTGISTF,TGTGCCAGCAGCTTGGACGGGACAGGTATCTCCACCTTC
15,TRBV6-1,NA,NA,TRBJ2-3,CASSDVGTSTDTQYF,TGTGCCAGCAGTGACGTGGGGACCAGCACAGATACGCAGTATTTT
14,TRBV9,NA,NA,TRBJ2-5,CASAYRGGRETQYF,TGTGCCAGCGCCTATAGGGGCGGACGGGAGACCCAGTACTTC
16,TRBV19,TRBD2,NA,TRBJ2-1,CASTTSGLAGRNEQFF,TGTGCCAGTACCACATCGGGACTAGCGGGGAGGAATGAGCAGTTCTTC
15,TRBV3-1/TRBV3-2,TRBD1,NA,TRBJ1-4,CASSQSSGTDEKLFF,TGTGCCAGCAGCCAATCTTCCGGGACAGATGAAAAACTGTTTTTT
14,TRBV5-6,NA,NA,TRBJ1-4,CASSFAGPDEKLFF,TGTGCCAGCAGCTTCGCCGGGCCAGATGAAAAACTGTTTTTT
13,TRBV27,NA,NA,TRBJ1-5,CASSFLGNQPQHF,TGTGCCAGCAGTTTTCTGGGTAATCAGCCCCAGCATTTT
15,TRBV19,NA,once,TRBJ2-3,CARKTRAPHTDTQYF,TGTGCCAGAAAAACTAGGGCCCCTCACACAGATACGCAGTATTTT
14,TRBV7-2,TRBD1,NA,TRBJ2-1,CASSSGQGSGEQFF,TGTGCCAGCAGCTCCGGACAGGGATCCGGTGAGCAGTTCTTC